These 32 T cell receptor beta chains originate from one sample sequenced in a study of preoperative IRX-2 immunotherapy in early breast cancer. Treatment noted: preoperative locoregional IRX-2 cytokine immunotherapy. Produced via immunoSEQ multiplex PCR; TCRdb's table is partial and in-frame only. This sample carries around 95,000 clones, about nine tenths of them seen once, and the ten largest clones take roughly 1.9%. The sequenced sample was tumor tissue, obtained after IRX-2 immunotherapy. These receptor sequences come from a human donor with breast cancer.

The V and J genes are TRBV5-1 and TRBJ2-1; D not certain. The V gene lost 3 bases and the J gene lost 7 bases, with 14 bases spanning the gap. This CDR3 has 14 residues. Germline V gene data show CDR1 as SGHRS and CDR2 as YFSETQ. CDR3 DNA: TGCGCCAGCAGCTCCGGGCGTCCGGCTAATGAGCAGTTCTTC. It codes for CASSSGRPANEQFF.

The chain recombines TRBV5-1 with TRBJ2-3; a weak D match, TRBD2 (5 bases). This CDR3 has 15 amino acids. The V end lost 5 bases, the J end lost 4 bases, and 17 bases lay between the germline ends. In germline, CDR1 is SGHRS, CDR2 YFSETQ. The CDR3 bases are TGCGCCAGCAGATCGGGATCCATAGGCTCAGATACGCAGTATTTT. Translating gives CASRSGSIGSDTQYF.

The CDR3 sequence: CSVTGGRLGGQYF. The DNA of the CDR3 is TGCAGCGTTACGGGAGGTAGACTAGGAGGGCAGTACTTC. The chain has TRBV29-1 and TRBJ2-7, with 7 bases identical to TRBD2. V lost 5 bases, J lost 9 bases, and 13 bases stayed unmatched. Germline assignment: CDR1 SQVTM and CDR2 ANQGSEA. CDR3 size: 13 residues.

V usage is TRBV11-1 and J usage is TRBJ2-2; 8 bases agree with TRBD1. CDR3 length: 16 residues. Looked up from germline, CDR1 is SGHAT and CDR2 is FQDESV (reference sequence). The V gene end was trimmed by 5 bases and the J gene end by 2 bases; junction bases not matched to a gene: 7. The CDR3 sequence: CASSRGGQGNTGELFF. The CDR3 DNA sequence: TGTGCCAGCAGCCGAGGAGGACAGGGTAACACCGGGGAGCTGTTTTTT.

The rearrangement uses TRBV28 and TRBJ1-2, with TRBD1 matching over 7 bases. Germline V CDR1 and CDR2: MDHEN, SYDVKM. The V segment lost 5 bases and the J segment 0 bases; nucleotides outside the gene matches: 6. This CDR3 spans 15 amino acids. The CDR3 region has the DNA TGTGCCAGCAGTCTAAACAGGGGACCTAACTATGGCTACACCTTC. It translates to CASSLNRGPNYGYTF.

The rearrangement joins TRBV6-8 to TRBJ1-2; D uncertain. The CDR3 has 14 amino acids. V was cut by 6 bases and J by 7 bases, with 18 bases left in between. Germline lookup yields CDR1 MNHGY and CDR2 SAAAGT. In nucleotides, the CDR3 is TGTGCCAGCAGCCCTACCCACCTCCAGATTGGCTACACCTTC. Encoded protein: CASSPTHLQIGYTF.

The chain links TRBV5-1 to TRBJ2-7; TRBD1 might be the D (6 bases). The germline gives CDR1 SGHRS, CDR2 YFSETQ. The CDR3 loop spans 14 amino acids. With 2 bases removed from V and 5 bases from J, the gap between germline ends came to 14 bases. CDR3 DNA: TGCGCCAGCAGCTTACAGGGCCCGGGTCACGAGCAGTACTTC. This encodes CASSLQGPGHEQYF.

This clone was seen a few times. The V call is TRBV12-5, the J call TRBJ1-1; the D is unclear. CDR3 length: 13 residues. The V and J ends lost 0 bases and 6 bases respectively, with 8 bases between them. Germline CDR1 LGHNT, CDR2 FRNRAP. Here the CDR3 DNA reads TGTGCTAGTGGTTTGGTCGCTGGCGCTGAAGCTTTCTTT. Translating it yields CASGLVAGAEAFF.

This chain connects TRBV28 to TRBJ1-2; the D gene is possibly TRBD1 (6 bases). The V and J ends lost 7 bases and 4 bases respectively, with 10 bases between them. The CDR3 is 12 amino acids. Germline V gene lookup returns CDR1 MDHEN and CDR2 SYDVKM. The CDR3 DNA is TGTGCCAGCACGGCAGGGGTCTATGGCTACACCTTC. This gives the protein CASTAGVYGYTF.

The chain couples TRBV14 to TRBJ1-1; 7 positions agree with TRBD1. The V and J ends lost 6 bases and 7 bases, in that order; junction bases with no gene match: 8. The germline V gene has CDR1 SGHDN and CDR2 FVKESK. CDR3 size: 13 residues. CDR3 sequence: CASRGQAVDEAFF. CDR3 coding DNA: TGTGCCAGCAGAGGACAGGCGGTAGATGAAGCTTTCTTT.

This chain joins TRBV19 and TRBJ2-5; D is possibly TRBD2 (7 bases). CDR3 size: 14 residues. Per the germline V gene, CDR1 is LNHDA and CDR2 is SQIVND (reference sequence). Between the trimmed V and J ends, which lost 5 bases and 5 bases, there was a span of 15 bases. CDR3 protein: CASSQGRVVETQYF. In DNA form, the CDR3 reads TGTGCCAGTAGTCAGGGGAGGGTAGTGGAGACCCAGTACTTC.

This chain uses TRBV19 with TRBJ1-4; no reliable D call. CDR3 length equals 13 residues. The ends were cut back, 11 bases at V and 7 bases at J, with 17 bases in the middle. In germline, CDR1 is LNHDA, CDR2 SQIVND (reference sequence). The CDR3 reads CACSDRVGEKLFF. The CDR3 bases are TGTGCCTGCTCGGACCGAGTTGGTGAAAAACTGTTTTTT.

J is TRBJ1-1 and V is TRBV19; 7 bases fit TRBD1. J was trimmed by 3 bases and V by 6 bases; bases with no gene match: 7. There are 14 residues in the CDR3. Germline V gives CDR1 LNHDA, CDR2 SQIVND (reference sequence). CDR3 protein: CASRILTGDTEAFF. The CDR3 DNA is TGTGCCAGTAGGATTCTCACAGGGGACACTGAAGCTTTCTTT.

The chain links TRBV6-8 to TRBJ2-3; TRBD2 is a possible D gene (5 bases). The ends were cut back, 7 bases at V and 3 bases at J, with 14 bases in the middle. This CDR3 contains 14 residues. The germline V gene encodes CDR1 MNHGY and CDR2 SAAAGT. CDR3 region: CASKGGSGTDTQYF. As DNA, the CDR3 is TGTGCCAGCAAAGGTGGGAGCGGAACAGATACGCAGTATTTT.

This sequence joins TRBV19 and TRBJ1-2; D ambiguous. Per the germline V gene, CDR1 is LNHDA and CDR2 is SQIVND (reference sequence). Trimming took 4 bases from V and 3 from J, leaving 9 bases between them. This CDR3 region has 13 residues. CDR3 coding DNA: TGTGCCAGTAGTAGGCTTCAGCACTATGGCTACACCTTC. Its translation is CASSRLQHYGYTF.

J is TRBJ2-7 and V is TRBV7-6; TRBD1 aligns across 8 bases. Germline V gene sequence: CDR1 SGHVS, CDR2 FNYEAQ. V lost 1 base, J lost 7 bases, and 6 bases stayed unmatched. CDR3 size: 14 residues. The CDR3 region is CASSLGQGAKEQYF. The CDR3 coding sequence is TGTGCCAGCAGCTTAGGGCAGGGGGCGAAAGAGCAGTACTTC.

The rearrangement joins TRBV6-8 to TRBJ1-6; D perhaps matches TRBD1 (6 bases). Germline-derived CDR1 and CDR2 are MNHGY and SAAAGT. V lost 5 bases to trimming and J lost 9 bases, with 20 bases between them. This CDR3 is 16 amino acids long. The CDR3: CASSTRWQGWPSPLHF. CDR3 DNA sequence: TGTGCCAGCAGTACGAGGTGGCAGGGGTGGCCTTCACCCCTCCACTTT.

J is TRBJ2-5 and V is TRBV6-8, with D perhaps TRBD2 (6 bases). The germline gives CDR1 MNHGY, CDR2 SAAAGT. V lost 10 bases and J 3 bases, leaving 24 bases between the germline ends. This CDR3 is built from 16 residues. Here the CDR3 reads CAIKTSSPPGEETQYF. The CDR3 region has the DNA TGTGCCATCAAGACTAGTTCCCCCCCCGGTGAAGAGACCCAGTACTTC.

The DNA of the CDR3 is TGTGCCAGTATCCCCCCGGCGAACACTGAAGCTTTCTTT. It specifies CASIPPANTEAFF. V is TRBV19 and J is TRBJ1-1; D not resolved. Trimming pared 7 bases from V and 1 base from J, leaving 10 bases between. The CDR3 length is 13 residues. Looked up from germline, CDR1 is LNHDA and CDR2 is SQIVND (reference sequence).

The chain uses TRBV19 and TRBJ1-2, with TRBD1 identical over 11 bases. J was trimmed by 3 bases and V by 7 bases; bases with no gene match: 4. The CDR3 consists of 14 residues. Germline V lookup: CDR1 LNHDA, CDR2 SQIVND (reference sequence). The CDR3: CASKMGQGDYGYTF. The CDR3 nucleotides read TGTGCCAGTAAGATGGGACAGGGGGACTATGGCTACACCTTC.

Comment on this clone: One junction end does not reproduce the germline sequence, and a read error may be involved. CDR3 amino acids: CATSAGSNEQFF. CDR3 DNA: TGTGCCACCAGTGCGGGGAGCAATGAGCAGTTCTTC. The chain joins TRBV27 to TRBJ2-1; D may be TRBD2 (6 bases). This CDR3 spans 12 amino acids. Germline CDR1 reads MNHEY; CDR2 reads SMNVEV (reference sequence).

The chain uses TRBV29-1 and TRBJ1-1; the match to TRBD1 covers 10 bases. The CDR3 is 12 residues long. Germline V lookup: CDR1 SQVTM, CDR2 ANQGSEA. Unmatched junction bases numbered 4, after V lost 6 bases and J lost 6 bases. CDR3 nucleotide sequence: TGCAGCGTAGACAGGGGGCTGGCTGAAGCTTTCTTT. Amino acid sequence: CSVDRGLAEAFF.

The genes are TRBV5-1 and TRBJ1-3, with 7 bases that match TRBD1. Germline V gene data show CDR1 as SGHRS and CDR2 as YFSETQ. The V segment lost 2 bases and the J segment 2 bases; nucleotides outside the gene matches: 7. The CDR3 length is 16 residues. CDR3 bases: TGCGCCAGCAGCTTCGAACAGGGGCCTCCTGGAAACACCATATATTTT. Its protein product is CASSFEQGPPGNTIYF.

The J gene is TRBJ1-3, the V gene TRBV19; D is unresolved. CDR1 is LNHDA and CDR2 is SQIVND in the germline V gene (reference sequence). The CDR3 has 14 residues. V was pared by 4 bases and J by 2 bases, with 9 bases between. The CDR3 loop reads CASSNRPTGNTIYF. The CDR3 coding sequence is TGTGCCAGTAGTAATAGACCGACTGGAAACACCATATATTTT.

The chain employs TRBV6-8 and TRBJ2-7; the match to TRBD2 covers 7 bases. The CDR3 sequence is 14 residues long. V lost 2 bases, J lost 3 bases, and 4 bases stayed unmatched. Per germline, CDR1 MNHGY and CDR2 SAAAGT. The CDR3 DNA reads TGTGCCAGCAGTTACGGGGAGGGCCTCTACGAGCAGTACTTC. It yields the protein CASSYGEGLYEQYF.

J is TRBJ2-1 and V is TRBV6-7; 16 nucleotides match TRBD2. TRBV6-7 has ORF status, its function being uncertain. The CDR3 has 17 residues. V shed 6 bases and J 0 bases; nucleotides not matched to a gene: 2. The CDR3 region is CASRGLAGGSSYNEQFF. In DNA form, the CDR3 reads TGTGCCAGCAGGGGACTAGCGGGAGGGAGCTCCTACAATGAGCAGTTCTTC.

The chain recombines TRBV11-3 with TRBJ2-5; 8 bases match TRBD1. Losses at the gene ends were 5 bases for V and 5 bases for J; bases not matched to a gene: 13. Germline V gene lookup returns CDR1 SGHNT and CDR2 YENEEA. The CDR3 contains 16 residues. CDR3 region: CASSVWGQDEMETQYF. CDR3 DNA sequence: TGTGCCAGCAGCGTCTGGGGACAGGACGAGATGGAGACCCAGTACTTC. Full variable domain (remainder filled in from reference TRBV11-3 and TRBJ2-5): EAGVVQSPRYKIIEKKQPVAFWCNPISGHNTLYWYLQNLGQGPELLIRYENEEAVDDSQLPKDRFSAERLKGVDSTLKIQPAELGDSAVYLCASSVWGQDEMETQYFGPGTRLLVL.

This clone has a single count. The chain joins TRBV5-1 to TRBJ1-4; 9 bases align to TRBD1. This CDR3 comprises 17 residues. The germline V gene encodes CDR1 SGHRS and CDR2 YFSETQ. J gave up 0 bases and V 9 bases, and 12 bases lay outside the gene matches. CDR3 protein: CATKDDRGSSTNEKLFF. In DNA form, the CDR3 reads TGCGCCACCAAGGATGACAGGGGGTCTTCAACTAATGAAAAACTGTTTTTT.

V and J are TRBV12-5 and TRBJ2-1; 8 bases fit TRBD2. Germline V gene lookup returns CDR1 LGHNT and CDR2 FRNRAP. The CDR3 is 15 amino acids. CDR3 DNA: TGTGCCAGCACCCTCAAAGCGGGGGCCTACAATGAGCAGTTCTTC. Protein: CASTLKAGAYNEQFF.

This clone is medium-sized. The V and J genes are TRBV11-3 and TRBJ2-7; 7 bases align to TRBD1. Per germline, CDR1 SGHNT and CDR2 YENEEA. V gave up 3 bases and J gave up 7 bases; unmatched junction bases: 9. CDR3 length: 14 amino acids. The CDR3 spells CASSFDRVDSEQYF. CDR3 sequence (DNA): TGTGCCAGCAGCTTTGACAGGGTAGACAGTGAGCAGTACTTC.

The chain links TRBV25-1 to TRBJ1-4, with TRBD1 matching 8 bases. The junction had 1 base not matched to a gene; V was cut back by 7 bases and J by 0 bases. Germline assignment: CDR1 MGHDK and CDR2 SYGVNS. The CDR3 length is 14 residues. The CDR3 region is CASNRGSTNEKLFF. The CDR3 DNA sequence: TGTGCCAGCAACAGGGGGTCAACTAATGAAAAACTGTTTTTT.

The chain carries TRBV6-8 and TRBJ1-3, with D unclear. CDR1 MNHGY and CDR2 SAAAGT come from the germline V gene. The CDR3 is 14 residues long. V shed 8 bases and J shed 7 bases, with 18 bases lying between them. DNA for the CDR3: TGTGCCAGCGCCCCGAGGCAGGTCGGGAACACCATATATTTT. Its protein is CASAPRQVGNTIYF.